This T cell receptor (beta chain) was recorded in a study of cytomegalovirus exposure and HLA in healthy donors. Researchers ran the PCR with 60 Vbeta and 13 Jbeta primers. Clones were read by immunoSEQ multiplex PCR, and TCRdb kept only the in-frame ones, dropping some. The sample gives more than 200,000 clones, approximately 70% of which show up once; 2.6% is in the top ten. CDR3 size: 12 residues. V lost 5 bases, J lost 7 bases, and 11 bases lay in between. Germline loops: CDR1 SEHNR, CDR2 FQNEAQ (reference sequence). This receptor was identified in a man aged 35 to 55 in good health and CMV-seropositive. Sequenced sample: PBMCs. The chain employs TRBV7-9 and TRBJ1-2, with TRBD1 as a possible D gene (5 bases). CDR3 DNA: TGTGCCAGCAGCCGAAGGGGTGGTGGCTACACCTTC. It translates to CASSRRGGGYTF.